The source of this TCR beta chain is a study of glioma-infiltrating T cells (dated by TCRdb to 2016 to 2017). Study-wide context: The study sequenced TCR alpha- and beta-chain repertoires from glioma tissue, from non-neoplastic brain tissue and from matched peripheral blood mononuclear cells. To measure divergence between tissue and blood T-cell populations, each tissue-infiltrating repertoire was compared with the peripheral blood repertoire of the same patient. The paired cohort comprised three low-grade glioma patients, about eight primary glioblastoma patients and three non-glioma patients contributing non-neoplastic brain tissue.

Overall study results and their limits: VJ-independent divergence between tissue and blood was found to be below expectation in non-neoplastic patients but above expectation in all gliomas, particularly low-grade gliomas. Small numbers underpinned the group comparisons: roughly eight glioblastoma patients, three low-grade glioma patients and three non-neoplastic patients. Very few CDR3 sequences were shared between tissue and blood, attributed to high CDR3 diversity and limited sampling.

The CDR3 runs 14 residues from the cysteine to the phenylalanine. Only the CDR3 region is kept as DNA, spanning 42 bases read in frame from base 1. The germline V gene (reference sequence) supplies CDR1 LNHDA and CDR2 SQIVND. Trimming takes 3 bases from V and 0 bases from J, and the germline ends sit 8 bases apart. TCR alpha and beta CDR3 regions were amplified with the iRepertoire nested amplicon-rescue multiplex PCR (arm-PCR) platform from RNA. One-step reverse transcription and amplification used about 90-450 ng of tissue mRNA or PBMC total RNA as input. Following bead purification, Illumina adapters were added by a secondary multiplex PCR, and libraries between 200 and 400 bp were gel-purified. Libraries carried internal 6-nucleotide barcodes used for demultiplexing. Libraries were sequenced on an Illumina MiSeq with 2x220 or 2x250 nucleotide paired-end reads. Concerning the study's data processing: Paired reads were merged using FLASH 1.2.11 and were aligned to the GRCh37 human genome using BWA-MEM, after which TRA and TRB reads were extracted. An IMGT-derived reference of cassette sequences and CDR3 motifs, with pseudogenes included, was used for V and J assignment. Reads were translated in three frames, and productive CDR3s were defined by a C…FGXG motif without stop codons. A clonotype was defined as a unique combination of a V-J cassette pair and a CDR3 amino acid sequence. Filtering of reads was based on Hamming distance, with the threshold set by the sequence error rate of each sample in mapped regions. TCRdb trimmed the raw reads at Q25, called clones with MiXCR and kept productive beta chains. Duplicate CDR3 protein sequences are folded into a single record with the most common DNA and genes. Here the V and J calls rest on TCRdb's processing, not on the authors' analysis. The sample data list more than 95,000 distinct CDR3 sequences, and about 30% of these were observed just once. The top ten clonotypes cover 35% to 55% of the sample.

In this sample, this clonotype turned up many times. Its antigen is not yet known. No per-base quality is available; no much larger clone lies one base away. The sequenced material came from glioma tissue, nonneoplastic brain tissue, or PBMCs (not recorded which). The sequence links TRBV19 to TRBJ1-1, with the identity of the D gene unclear. The TCR sequence derives from a human donor with low-grade glioma or glioblastoma, undergoing nonglioma brain surgery, or in good health (not recorded which). The sequence in DNA is TGTGCCAGTAGTATGTACAGCCTGAACACTGAAGCTTTCTTT. Its product reads: CASSMYSLNTEAFF.